This is a list of T cell receptor beta chains from one sample in a study of tumour-infiltrating T cells in Burkitt lymphoma. Libraries were prepared by immunoSEQ multiplex PCR; TCRdb keeps only in-frame clonotypes and omits some of them. Among some 9,200 clones listed, about two thirds were seen once. The sequenced material came from tumor tissue. Source of these receptors: a human donor with diffuse large B-cell lymphoma. Both conserved end residues are part of each CDR3. A D gene is named only where the DNA matches it firmly. Size is omitted from some rows. Given values are once, few, many or a class for expanded clones.

>TRBV7-9|NA|NA|TRBJ1-1
CASSLREGMNTEAFF
TGTGCCAGCAGCTTAAGGGAGGGGATGAACACTGAAGCTTTCTTT
>TRBV10-3|NA|NA|TRBJ1-6
CASTDGGNSPLHF
TGTGCCAGCACCGACGGAGGTAATTCACCCCTCCACTTT
>TRBV5-6|NA|NA|TRBJ2-5
CASGTWNRVMRETQYF
TGTGCCAGCGGAACTTGGAACAGGGTAATGAGAGAGACCCAGTACTTC
>TRBV6-1|NA|NA|TRBJ1-1
CASSERGGGVTEAFF
TGTGCCAGCAGTGAGAGGGGGGGAGGGGTGACTGAAGCTTTCTTT
>TRBV5-1|TRBD1|NA|TRBJ1-2
CASSFGQGQGYGYTF
TGCGCCAGCAGCTTCGGACAGGGGCAGGGATATGGCTACACCTTC
>TRBV4-1|NA|NA|TRBJ1-4
CASSQVQGTNEKLFF
TGCGCCAGCAGCCAGGTACAGGGAACTAATGAAAAACTGTTTTTT
>TRBV27|NA|once|TRBJ2-5
CASQGSPWETQYF
TGTGCCAGCCAGGGCTCACCCTGGGAGACCCAGTACTTC
>TRBV5-1|TRBD1|NA|TRBJ1-1
CASSQWGDSLNTEAFF
TGCGCCAGCAGCCAATGGGGGGACAGCCTCAACACTGAAGCTTTCTTT
>TRBV6-1|NA|NA|TRBJ1-5
CASSEALYRPQPQHF
TGTGCCAGCAGTGAAGCTCTCTACAGGCCACAGCCCCAGCATTTT
>TRBV6-5|NA|few|TRBJ1-1
CASSYSRNTEAFF
TGTGCCAGCAGTTACTCCAGGAACACTGAAGCTTTCTTT
>TRBV27|NA|NA|TRBJ2-6
CASSLSSGANVLTF
TGTGCCAGCAGCCTCTCATCTGGGGCCAACGTCCTGACTTTC
>TRBV19|NA|few|TRBJ2-7
CASSIEGDRTYEQYF
TGTGCCAGTAGTATAGAAGGGGACCGGACCTACGAGCAGTACTTC
>TRBV5-1|NA|NA|TRBJ1-1
CASSLVQGTEAFF
TGCGCCAGCAGCTTGGTTCAGGGGACTGAAGCTTTCTTT
>TRBV5-4|NA|few|TRBJ2-3
CASSHEIRSGTDTQYF
TGTGCCAGCAGCCATGAGATCAGATCAGGGACAGATACGCAGTATTTT
>TRBV5-8|NA|NA|TRBJ1-2
CASSLDGTIFYGYTF
TGTGCCAGCAGCTTGGACGGGACTATTTTCTATGGCTACACCTTC
>TRBV2|NA|NA|TRBJ1-3
CASKQFSGNTIYF
TGTGCCAGCAAACAGTTCTCTGGAAACACCATATATTTT
>TRBV5-1|TRBD2|NA|TRBJ2-3
CASSLGSGAWEDTQYF
TGCGCCAGCAGCTTAGGGAGCGGGGCTTGGGAGGATACGCAGTATTTT
>TRBV5-1|NA|few|TRBJ1-5
CASSPTGTPTQPQHF
TGCGCCAGCAGCCCTACCGGGACACCCACTCAGCCCCAGCATTTT
>TRBV29-1|NA|NA|TRBJ1-2
CSVEGSWTAHTSNYGYTF
TGCAGCGTTGAAGGTTCGTGGACAGCACATACCTCTAACTATGGCTACACCTTC
>TRBV5-1|NA|NA|TRBJ2-7
CASSSRVDSLITYEQYF
TGCGCCAGCAGCTCGAGGGTCGACAGTTTGATCACCTACGAGCAGTACTTC
>TRBV5-5|NA|few|TRBJ1-5
CASSWGESGNQPQHF
TGTGCCAGCAGCTGGGGGGAGAGTGGCAATCAGCCCCAGCATTTT
>TRBV10-3|NA|NA|TRBJ1-1
CAISQGREAFF
TGTGCCATCAGTCAGGGCCGTGAAGCTTTCTTT
>TRBV7-8|TRBD1|NA|TRBJ1-2
CASSSRNGQGAHTF
TGTGCCAGCAGCTCCCGCAACGGACAGGGGGCTCACACCTTC
>TRBV5-6|NA|NA|TRBJ1-1
CASSLYRQVVEAFF
TGTGCCAGCAGCTTGTATCGACAGGTGGTTGAAGCTTTCTTT
>TRBV15|NA|NA|TRBJ1-6
CATSSAYNSPLHF
TGTGCCACCAGCTCCGCCTATAATTCACCCCTCCACTTT
>TRBV10-3|NA|once|TRBJ1-1
CAISESGNTEAFF
TGTGCCATCAGTGAGTCCGGGAACACTGAAGCTTTCTTT
>TRBV5-4|NA|NA|TRBJ2-7
CASSLGGYEQYF
TGTGCCAGCAGCTTAGGGGGCTACGAGCAGTACTTC
>TRBV7-9|NA|NA|TRBJ2-6
CASSPPSGAGANVLTF
TGTGCCAGCAGCCCGCCAAGTGGGGCTGGGGCCAACGTCCTGACTTTC
>TRBV18|TRBD2|NA|TRBJ2-5
CASSPPELAGATEETQYF
TGTGCCAGCTCACCACCGGAACTAGCGGGGGCCACGGAAGAGACCCAGTACTTC
>TRBV5-1|TRBD2|NA|TRBJ2-7
CASRLGGTAYEQYF
TGCGCCAGCAGATTGGGAGGGACTGCCTACGAGCAGTACTTC
>TRBV5-4|NA|few|TRBJ1-1
CASSLGLSPAEAFF
TGTGCCAGCAGTTTGGGACTGTCACCAGCTGAAGCTTTCTTT
>TRBV29-1|NA|NA|TRBJ1-2
CSVAGTTSGGYTF
TGCAGCGTTGCCGGGACCACTTCCGGAGGCTACACCTTC
>TRBV7-8|TRBD1|medium-sized|TRBJ1-2
CASSPRDRGIRYTF
TGTGCCAGCAGCCCCCGGGACAGGGGGATTCGGTACACCTTC
>TRBV20-1|NA|few|TRBJ2-7
CSAREIYEQYF
TGCAGTGCTAGAGAGATCTACGAGCAGTACTTC
>TRBV14|NA|NA|TRBJ1-4
CASSQARGGSEKLFF
TGTGCCAGCAGCCAAGCACGAGGAGGTAGCGAAAAACTGTTTTTT
>TRBV15|NA|NA|TRBJ1-1
CATSILAGNTEAFF
TGTGCCACCAGCATCCTGGCGGGGAACACTGAAGCTTTCTTT
>TRBV11-2|NA|NA|TRBJ2-1
CASSLSRMGQFYNEQFF
TGTGCCAGCAGCTTATCGAGGATGGGGCAGTTCTACAATGAGCAGTTCTTC
>TRBV5-4|NA|NA|TRBJ1-6
CASSLAGTGDSPLHF
TGTGCCAGCAGCTTGGCAGGGACCGGAGATTCACCCCTCCACTTT
>TRBV5-4|NA|NA|TRBJ2-7
CASSLTRQEGEQYF
TGTGCCAGCAGCCTTACGCGGCAGGAAGGCGAGCAGTACTTC
>TRBV4-1|NA|NA|TRBJ2-7
CASSPLTASSYEQYF
TGCGCCAGCAGCCCTTTGACAGCAAGCTCCTACGAGCAGTACTTC
>TRBV11-2|NA|NA|TRBJ1-1
CASSLDQLSGTEAFF
TGTGCCAGCAGCTTAGATCAGCTATCTGGGACTGAAGCTTTCTTT
>TRBV5-6|NA|once|TRBJ1-2
CATSKDGRGGSSGYTF
TGTGCCACCTCTAAGGACGGCCGTGGGGGGTCATCCGGCTACACCTTC
>TRBV20-1|NA|NA|TRBJ2-1
CSARLDNEQFF
TGCAGTGCCAGACTGGACAATGAGCAGTTCTTC
>TRBV5-4|TRBD1|NA|TRBJ1-1
CASTPGGRGRLSTEAFF
TGTGCCAGCACCCCCGGGGGCAGGGGGAGGCTTAGCACTGAAGCTTTCTTT
>TRBV7-2|NA|NA|TRBJ1-5
CASSREWGNQPQHF
TGTGCCAGCAGCCGAGAATGGGGCAATCAGCCCCAGCATTTT
>TRBV2|NA|NA|TRBJ1-1
CASSEEQINTEAFF
TGTGCCAGCAGTGAAGAGCAGATAAACACTGAAGCTTTCTTT
>TRBV7-8|NA|NA|TRBJ2-7
CASSFQGKDYEQYF
TGTGCCAGCAGCTTCCAGGGTAAGGACTACGAGCAGTACTTC
>TRBV6-1|NA|NA|TRBJ2-1
CASSEPIGTHNEQFF
TGTGCCAGCAGTGAACCCATTGGGACACACAATGAGCAGTTCTTC
>TRBV10-2|TRBD1|NA|TRBJ2-7
CASSETYRQGDEQYF
TGCGCCAGCAGTGAGACTTATCGACAGGGTGACGAGCAGTACTTC
>TRBV9|TRBD1|NA|TRBJ2-5
CASSGTGTGGETQYF
TGTGCCAGCAGTGGAACCGGGACAGGGGGAGAGACCCAGTACTTC
>TRBV7-9|TRBD1|NA|TRBJ1-1
CASSTEQGAFTEAFF
TGTGCCAGCAGCACCGAACAGGGGGCGTTCACTGAAGCTTTCTTT
>TRBV27|TRBD2|NA|TRBJ2-3
CASRRGGYPDTQYF
TGTGCCAGCAGACGGGGGGGGTATCCAGATACGCAGTATTTT
>TRBV13|NA|NA|TRBJ2-7
CASSPGRDEQYF
TGTGCCAGCAGCCCCGGACGGGACGAGCAGTACTTC